The rows below give T cell receptor beta chains drawn from one sample of a study of T cell changes during pregnancy in multiple sclerosis. The repertoire was sequenced with immunoSEQ multiplex PCR; TCRdb's copy has only in-frame clones and lacks some. The top ten clones hold less than 3% of a sample with some 56,000 clones, 80% to 95% of them seen once. The input for sequencing was peripheral blood, taken in the third trimester of pregnancy. The receptor source for this set is a female donor in good health, enrolled as a control in a pregnancy study. Each CDR3 is given with its conserved first and last residue. The D gene is left open where the match is weak. Only some rows state a clone size, as once, few, many or a class for expanded clones.

cdr3_aa,cdr3_nt,j_call,clone_size,d_call,v_call
CASSHPGGSYEQYF,TGTGCCAGCAGCCACCCCGGGGGCTCCTACGAGCAGTACTTC,TRBJ2-7,-,-,TRBV7-2
CASSYSGQVYNEQFF,TGTGCCAGCAGTTACTCGGGACAGGTCTACAATGAGCAGTTCTTC,TRBJ2-1,once,TRBD1,TRBV6-6
CAISETPSGGEAFF,TGTGCCATCAGTGAGACCCCTTCAGGAGGTGAAGCTTTCTTT,TRBJ1-1,-,-,TRBV10-3
CASSLRGLAGKETQYF,TGTGCCAGCAGCTTGAGAGGACTAGCGGGTAAAGAGACCCAGTACTTC,TRBJ2-5,-,TRBD2,TRBV7-2
CASSMPISGSETQYF,TGTGCCAGTAGTATGCCTATTTCAGGGTCAGAGACCCAGTACTTC,TRBJ2-5,-,-,TRBV19
CASSEAPPGLAGGPSDEQFF,TGTGCCAGCAGTGAAGCCCCACCGGGACTAGCGGGGGGGCCATCCGATGAGCAGTTCTTC,TRBJ2-1,-,TRBD2,TRBV2
CSAEGTDTQYF,TGCAGTGCTGAGGGAACAGATACGCAGTATTTT,TRBJ2-3,-,-,TRBV20-1
CASSLGPYGLAGEETQYF,TGTGCCAGCAGCTTGGGACCATATGGACTAGCGGGAGAGGAGACCCAGTACTTC,TRBJ2-5,-,TRBD2,TRBV5-4
CASSGGLAGGPQEQFF,TGTGCCAGCAGCGGCGGACTAGCGGGAGGGCCACAAGAGCAGTTCTTC,TRBJ2-1,-,TRBD2,TRBV9
CASSYLQGEQYF,TGTGCCAGCAGTTACCTCCAGGGAGAGCAGTACTTC,TRBJ2-7,-,-,TRBV6-6
CASSQLRTGVNEQYF,TGCGCCAGCAGCCAGCTACGCACAGGGGTGAACGAGCAGTACTTC,TRBJ2-7,-,TRBD1,TRBV4-1
CASTPLGGNQPQHF,TGTGCCAGCACCCCCTTGGGGGGGAATCAGCCCCAGCATTTT,TRBJ1-5,-,-,TRBV6-1
CASSVTAYEQYF,TGTGCCAGCAGTGTAACAGCATACGAGCAGTACTTC,TRBJ2-7,-,-,TRBV2
CASSQGAGVTDTQYF,TGTGCCAGCAGCCAAGGGGCAGGGGTCACGGATACGCAGTATTTT,TRBJ2-3,once,-,TRBV4-2
CASSRTGEGGYTF,TGCGCCAGCAGCCGGACAGGGGAAGGAGGCTACACCTTC,TRBJ1-2,-,TRBD1,TRBV5-1
CASTRTGTGGEWIVYEQYF,TGCGCCAGCACCCGAACCGGGACAGGGGGCGAATGGATTGTTTACGAGCAGTACTTC,TRBJ2-7,-,TRBD1,TRBV5-1
CASSLSLRQGANEKLFF,TGTGCCAGCAGTTTATCCCTCCGACAGGGGGCTAACGAAAAACTGTTTTTT,TRBJ1-4,-,TRBD1,TRBV27
CASSLDAQGPHEQYF,TGCGCCAGCAGCTTGGATGCCCAGGGTCCCCACGAGCAGTACTTC,TRBJ2-7,-,-,TRBV5-1
CASRPSGGISTDTQYF,TGTGCCAGCAGGCCGTCGGGGGGAATAAGCACAGATACGCAGTATTTT,TRBJ2-3,once,TRBD2,TRBV7-9
CASSARPGESNQPQHF,TGTGCCAGCAGTGCTCGGCCAGGGGAGAGCAATCAGCCCCAGCATTTT,TRBJ1-5,-,-,TRBV6-1